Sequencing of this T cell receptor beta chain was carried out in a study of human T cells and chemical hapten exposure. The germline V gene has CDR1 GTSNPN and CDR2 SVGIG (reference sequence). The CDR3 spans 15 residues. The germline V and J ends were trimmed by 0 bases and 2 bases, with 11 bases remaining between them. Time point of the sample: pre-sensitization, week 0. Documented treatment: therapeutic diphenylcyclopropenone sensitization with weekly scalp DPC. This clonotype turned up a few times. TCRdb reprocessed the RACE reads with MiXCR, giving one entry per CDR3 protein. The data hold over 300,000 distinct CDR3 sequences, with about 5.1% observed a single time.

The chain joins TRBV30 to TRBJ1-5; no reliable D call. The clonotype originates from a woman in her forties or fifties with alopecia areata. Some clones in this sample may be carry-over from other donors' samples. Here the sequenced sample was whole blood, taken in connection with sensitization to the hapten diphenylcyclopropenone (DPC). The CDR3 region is CAWSVTQRGNQPQHF. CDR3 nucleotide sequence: TGTGCCTGGAGTGTAACCCAACGGGGCAATCAGCCCCAGCATTTT.